A selection of T cell receptor beta chains follows, all from one sample in a study of T cells in Graves' hyperthyroidism and ophthalmopathy. TCRdb re-analysed the multiplex PCR reads in MiXCR, keeping a single row per CDR3 protein. This sample has approximately 700,000 distinct CDR3 sequences, with roughly 17% found just once. Sequenced input: blood. These receptors were collected from a man younger than 30 with Graves' hyperthyroidism. Both conserved end residues are part of each CDR3. The order of the fields is V gene, clone size, J gene, D gene, CDR3 DNA, CDR3 protein. D genes are given only for firm matches. Not all rows give a size; the values are once, few, many and, for expanded clones, a class.

>TRBV18|.|TRBJ1-6|.
TGTGCCAGCTCACCATCGGGGTACAACTATAATTCACCCCTCCACTTT
CASSPSGYNYNSPLHF
>TRBV18|many|TRBJ2-7|.
TGTGCCAGCTCATCCACCTTGGACAGTACTTACGAGCAGTACTTC
CASSSTLDSTYEQYF
>TRBV24-1|few|TRBJ2-2|.
TGTGCCACCAGTGATTTGCTTGGGCCAGAAGCAAACACCGGGGAGCTGTTTTTT
CATSDLLGPEANTGELFF
>TRBV28|many|TRBJ1-1|.
TGTGCCAGCAGTTTCGCGGGGGGGCTGAACACTGAAGCTTTCTTT
CASSFAGGLNTEAFF
>TRBV18|many|TRBJ2-5|.
TGTGCCAGCTCACCACGACAGGCGGAGACCCAGTACTTC
CASSPRQAETQYF
>TRBV27|few|TRBJ2-3|.
TGTGCCAGCAGCCGCCTAAGTGGTACGCAGTATTTT
CASSRLSGTQYF
>TRBV7-9|few|TRBJ1-2|.
TGTGCCAGCAGCTTAGGGGATGGTGGCCACACCTTC
CASSLGDGGHTF
>TRBV7-8|many|TRBJ2-1|.
TGTGCCAGCAGCTTAGGGCTGGGACTTTTTAGCTCCTACAATGAGCAGTTCTTC
CASSLGLGLFSSYNEQFF
>TRBV7-2|.|TRBJ1-6|TRBD1
TGTGCCAGCAGCTGGGGGGACAGGACCAGAGTGGGGATTTTCTCACCCCTCCACTTT
CASSWGDRTRVGIFSPLHF
>TRBV20-1|few|TRBJ2-7|.
TGCAGTGCTGGACCGGGCCCAAGGGACGAGCAGTACTTC
CSAGPGPRDEQYF
>TRBV3-1|many|TRBJ2-1|TRBD2
TGTGCCAGCAGCCAAGGTGCTAGCGGCAATGAGCAGTTCTTC
CASSQGASGNEQFF
>TRBV28|.|TRBJ2-5|.
TGTGCCAGCAGTACCCCCTCACAAGAGACCCAGTACTTC
CASSTPSQETQYF
>TRBV6-1|many|TRBJ1-1|TRBD1
TGTGCCAGCAGCTCAGGGGGAGGCACTGAAGCTTTCTTT
CASSSGGGTEAFF
>TRBV19|.|TRBJ2-6|TRBD1
TGTGCCAGTCGTATTCCCGGGACAGGGGGCTCTGGGGCCAACGTCCTGACTTTC
CASRIPGTGGSGANVLTF
>TRBV3-1|many|TRBJ2-7|.
TGTGCCAGCAGCCAAGACCACCCTCCGGGACCTCCCCAGGAGCAGTACTTC
CASSQDHPPGPPQEQYF
>TRBV20-1|few|TRBJ2-1|TRBD2
TGCAGTGCTAGAGCCGGGAGTCCTCGGGGGGCCTACAATGAGCAGTTCTTC
CSARAGSPRGAYNEQFF
>TRBV6-1|many|TRBJ2-1|.
TGTGCCAGCAGTTACCGGGGATTCGGCTCCTACAATGAGCAGTTCTTC
CASSYRGFGSYNEQFF
>TRBV28|many|TRBJ2-7|TRBD1
TGTGCCAGCAGCCTCCCAGGGGGCGGATCCGAGCAGTACTTC
CASSLPGGGSEQYF
>TRBV5-6|few|TRBJ1-2|.
TGTGCCAGCAGCTTGGAACCTTTGACATCCTATGGCTACACCTTC
CASSLEPLTSYGYTF
>TRBV5-1|many|TRBJ2-1|TRBD2
TGCGCCAGCAGCTTGGTAGGGCTAGCGGACAATGAGCAGTTCTTC
CASSLVGLADNEQFF
>TRBV20-1|.|TRBJ1-1|.
TGCAGTGCTAGGCCTACAGGCATGAACACTGAAGCTTTCTTT
CSARPTGMNTEAFF
>TRBV7-9|many|TRBJ2-7|.
TGTGCCAGCAGCTTGGAGGGCACAGTGCACGAGCAGTACTTC
CASSLEGTVHEQYF
>TRBV2|many|TRBJ2-7|.
TGTGCCAGCAGGGGCGATGCTAGGAGGGAGCAGTACTTC
CASRGDARREQYF
>TRBV29-1|many|TRBJ2-7|.
TGCAGCGTTGGGGGGGGCGTTGGCAGCAGCTCCTACGAGCAGTACTTC
CSVGGGVGSSSYEQYF
>TRBV20-1|many|TRBJ2-5|TRBD2
TGCAGTGCTAGTGGCCTAGCGGTTCAAGAGACCCAGTACTTC
CSASGLAVQETQYF
>TRBV5-1|.|TRBJ2-7|.
TGCGCCAGCAGCGTTGACACGGACGCCTACGAGCAGTACTTC
CASSVDTDAYEQYF
>TRBV5-6|.|TRBJ2-5|TRBD2
TGTGCCAGCACCGGGACTACCTTGGAGACCCAGTACTTC
CASTGTTLETQYF
>TRBV6-5|.|TRBJ2-3|.
TGTGCCAGCAGTTACGCTGGAGTGGGGGGTGGCAACACAGATACGCAGTATTTT
CASSYAGVGGGNTDTQYF
>TRBV12-3/TRBV12-4|many|TRBJ2-1|TRBD1
TGTGCCAGCAGAACGGGACAGGGTTCCTACAATGAGCAGTTCTTC
CASRTGQGSYNEQFF
>TRBV5-1|.|TRBJ2-3|TRBD2
TGCGCCAGCAGACGGAACACCATGATAGCGGGAGCGAGCACAGATACGCAGTATTTT
CASRRNTMIAGASTDTQYF
>TRBV15|.|TRBJ1-5|TRBD1
TGTGCCACCAGCAGAGGAGGGACAGGGGGCAATCAGCCCCAGCATTTT
CATSRGGTGGNQPQHF